The clone carrying this T cell receptor (beta chain) was seen a handful of times. Antigen: not known. Each gene name is a mouse one. The read is 4 residues too short to cover the CDR3 end, so that end is filled in from the germline J gene. The same CDR3 is also encoded by other DNA sequences in this sample. The sample is drawn from a study of CD8+ T cells in alopecia areata. Findings and caveats of the study: In lesional scalp, particularly from alopecia totalis/universalis, clonality was higher than in normal scalp.

Reverse transcription of extracted RNA yielded cDNA, which provided the sequencing template. Using immunoSEQ multiplex PCR, the repertoire was profiled, and TCRdb retains in-frame clones only, with some absent. Listed here are 250,000 or so clones without any singletons, the top ten holding 0.9% to 1.5%. Sorting of pooled cutaneous lymph node cells was based on CD4, CD8alpha, NKG2D, NKG2ACE and other markers. This CDR3 is 15 amino acids long. The V end lost 3 bases, the J end lost 2 bases, and 10 bases lay between the germline ends. Germline V CDR1 and CDR2: MNHDT, YYDKIL. The chain has TRBV17 and TRBJ2-2; D perhaps matches TRBD2 (7 bases). Material for sequencing was CD4+ T cells sorted from a lymph node. The TCR sequence derives from a C3H/HeJ mouse with alopecia areata. The strain bears MHC haplotype H2-k. CDR3 sequence: CASSSWGANTGQLYF. The sequenced CDR3 bases are TGTGCTAGCAGTAGTTGGGGGGCGAACACCGGG. Based on the CDR3 plus reference TRBV17 and TRBJ2-2, the full variable domain is DTTVKQNPRYKLARVGKPVNLICSQTMNHDTMYWYQKKPNQAPKLLLFYYDKILNREADTFEKFQSSRPNNSFCSLYIGSAGLEYSAMYLCASSSWGANTGQLYFGEGSKLTVL.